This T cell receptor beta chain was obtained from a study of identical twins. Findings and caveats of the study: Fewer insertions were carried by abundant cord blood beta clonotypes, but none was seen in memory repertoires. Recombination models fit unrelated individuals' TCR alpha sharing but underestimated twins'. Within twin pairs, the out-of-frame alpha sequences they shared showed excess low generation probability.

Concerning this clonotype itself: The antigen is not known.

V lost 8 bases and J lost 3, with 14 bases in between. CDR1 and CDR2 (germline): MNHNY, SVGAGI (reference sequence). The CDR3 extends over 13 amino acids. A universal primer site arose from template switching, and cDNA bore unique molecular identifiers. TCRdb ran MiXCR on the 5' RACE reads and lists one entry per CDR3 protein. Found here are about 570,000 distinct CDR3 sequences, 9.5% to 10% of them singletons; the top ten hold around 3.1%. A further study also used this sample, focusing on yellow fever vaccine responses in identical twins.

This TCR was recovered from a woman younger than 30 in good health. V is TRBV6-6 and J is TRBJ2-7, with TRBD1 as a possible D gene (6 bases). The sequenced sample consisted of PBMCs. CDR3 loop: CASWDINGYEQYF. CDR3 nucleotides: TGTGCCAGCTGGGACATCAACGGCTACGAGCAGTACTTC.